The T cell receptor (beta chain) described here comes from a study of T cell responses to AZD1222 COVID-19 vaccine. Study-level points and caveats: Spike regions recognized by vaccine-associated CD4 TCRs spanned the protein, led by 160-218 and 743-854. Clonal diversity may have been underestimated in mostly white British donors.

As to this clone: Its antigen is still unknown.

Germline V gene data show CDR1 as SGHNT and CDR2 as YYREEE (reference sequence). This CDR3 has 14 amino acids. Trimming took off 0 bases at V and 3 bases at J, with 7 bases between the two ends. TCRdb keeps only in-frame clones here, not all; method: immunoSEQ multiplex PCR. The repertoire holds under 150,000 clones, with roughly 93% as singletons. The receptor comes from an adult who received the AZD1222 COVID-19 vaccine. The chain combines TRBV5-4 with TRBJ1-5, with TRBD1 as a possible D gene (5 bases). The sample in question was peripheral blood, obtained 28 days after the second AZD1222 dose. CDR3 sequence reads: CASSLAGINQPQHF. CDR3 nucleotides: TGTGCCAGCAGCTTGGCAGGGATCAATCAGCCCCAGCATTTT.